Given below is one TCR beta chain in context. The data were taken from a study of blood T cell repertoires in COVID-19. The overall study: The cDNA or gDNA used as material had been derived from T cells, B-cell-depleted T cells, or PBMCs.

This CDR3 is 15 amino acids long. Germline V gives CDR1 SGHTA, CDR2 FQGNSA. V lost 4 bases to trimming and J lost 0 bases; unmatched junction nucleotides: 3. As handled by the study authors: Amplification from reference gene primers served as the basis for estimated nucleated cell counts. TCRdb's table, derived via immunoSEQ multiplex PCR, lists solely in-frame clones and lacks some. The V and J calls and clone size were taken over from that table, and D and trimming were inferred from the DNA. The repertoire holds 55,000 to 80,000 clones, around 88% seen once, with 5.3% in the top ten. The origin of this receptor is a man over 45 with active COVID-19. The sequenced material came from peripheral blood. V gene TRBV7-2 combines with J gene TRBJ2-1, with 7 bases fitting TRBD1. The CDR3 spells CASSWNRGSYNEQFF. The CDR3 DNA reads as TGTGCCAGCAGCTGGAACAGGGGCTCCTACAATGAGCAGTTCTTC.